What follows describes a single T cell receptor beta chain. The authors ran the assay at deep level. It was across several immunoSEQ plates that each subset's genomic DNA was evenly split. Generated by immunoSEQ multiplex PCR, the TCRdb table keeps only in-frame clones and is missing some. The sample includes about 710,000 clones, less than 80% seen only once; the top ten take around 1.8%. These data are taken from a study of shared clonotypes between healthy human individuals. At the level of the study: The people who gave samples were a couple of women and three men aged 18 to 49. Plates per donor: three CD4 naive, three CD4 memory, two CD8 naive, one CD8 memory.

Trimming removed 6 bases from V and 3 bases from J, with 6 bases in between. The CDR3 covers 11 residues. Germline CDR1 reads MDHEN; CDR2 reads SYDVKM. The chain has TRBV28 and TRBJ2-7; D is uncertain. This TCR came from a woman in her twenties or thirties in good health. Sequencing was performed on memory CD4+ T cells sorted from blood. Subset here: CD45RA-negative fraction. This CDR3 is CASRGDYEQYF. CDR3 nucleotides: TGTGCCAGCAGAGGAGACTACGAGCAGTACTTC.